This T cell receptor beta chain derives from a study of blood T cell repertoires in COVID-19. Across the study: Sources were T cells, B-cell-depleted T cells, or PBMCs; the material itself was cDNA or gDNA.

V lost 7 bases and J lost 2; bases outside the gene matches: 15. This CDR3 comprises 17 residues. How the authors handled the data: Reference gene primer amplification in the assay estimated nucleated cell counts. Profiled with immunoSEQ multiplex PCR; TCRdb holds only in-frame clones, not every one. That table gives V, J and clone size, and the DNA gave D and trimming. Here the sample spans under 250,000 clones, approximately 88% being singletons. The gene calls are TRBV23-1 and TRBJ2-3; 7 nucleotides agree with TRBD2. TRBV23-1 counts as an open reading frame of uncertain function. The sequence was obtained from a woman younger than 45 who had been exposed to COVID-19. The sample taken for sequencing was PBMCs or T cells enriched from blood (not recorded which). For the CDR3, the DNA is TGCGCCAGCATCCACCTGTTACGGGGAGGGTACACAGATACGCAGTATTTT. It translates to CASIHLLRGGYTDTQYF.